Listed below are T cell receptor beta chains from one sample, sequenced in a study of cytomegalovirus exposure and HLA in healthy donors. Only in-frame clones appear in the TCRdb table, and some are missing; sequencing was by immunoSEQ multiplex PCR. The sample shows approximately 97,000 clones, approximately 82% of them seen only once. The sequenced material came from PBMCs. Receptors were obtained from a man between 35 and 55 years old in good health and CMV-seronegative. Each CDR3 is given with its conserved first and last residue. D genes are given only for firm matches. Clone size appears in some rows only: once, few, many, or a class for an expanded clone.

d_gene: .; abundance: .; v_gene: TRBV27; j_gene: TRBJ1-2; CDR3nt: TGTGCCAGCAGTCTCATGGGGGGGAACTATGGCTACACCTTC; CDR3aa: CASSLMGGNYGYTF
d_gene: .; abundance: .; v_gene: TRBV6-4; j_gene: TRBJ1-1; CDR3nt: TGTGCCAGCAGTGACTCCGCAGGGTATAACACTGAAGCTTTCTTT; CDR3aa: CASSDSAGYNTEAFF
d_gene: TRBD1; abundance: .; v_gene: TRBV5-1; j_gene: TRBJ1-2; CDR3nt: TGCGCCAGCAGCGCGGGACAGGAAGACTATGGCTACACCTTC; CDR3aa: CASSAGQEDYGYTF
d_gene: TRBD1; abundance: .; v_gene: TRBV29-1; j_gene: TRBJ2-7; CDR3nt: TGCAGCGTTGAACGGCAGGGGGCAAGGGACGAGCAGTACTTC; CDR3aa: CSVERQGARDEQYF
d_gene: .; abundance: once; v_gene: TRBV5-6; j_gene: TRBJ2-7; CDR3nt: TGTGCCAGCAGCCTCCGCGGCCCCCAGTACTTC; CDR3aa: CASSLRGPQYF
d_gene: TRBD1; abundance: .; v_gene: TRBV7-8; j_gene: TRBJ1-1; CDR3nt: TGTGCCAGCAGCGACCCGGGACAGGGGAACACTGAAGCTTTCTTT; CDR3aa: CASSDPGQGNTEAFF
d_gene: TRBD1; abundance: .; v_gene: TRBV5-1; j_gene: TRBJ1-6; CDR3nt: TGCGCCAGCAGCTTGGGACAGGGCCGAAATTCACCCCTCCACTTT; CDR3aa: CASSLGQGRNSPLHF
d_gene: .; abundance: medium-sized; v_gene: TRBV25-1; j_gene: TRBJ2-2; CDR3nt: TGTGCCAGCAGTGATAACGGCGGCAGGGTAACCGGGGAGCTGTTTTTT; CDR3aa: CASSDNGGRVTGELFF
d_gene: .; abundance: .; v_gene: TRBV6-5; j_gene: TRBJ1-5; CDR3nt: TGTGCCAGCAGTTCGAGTAATTTGGGCGATCAGCCCCAGCATTTT; CDR3aa: CASSSSNLGDQPQHF
d_gene: .; abundance: .; v_gene: TRBV2; j_gene: TRBJ1-2; CDR3nt: TGTGCCAGCAGTGACCCGCGCGCTAACTATGGCTACACCTTC; CDR3aa: CASSDPRANYGYTF
d_gene: .; abundance: .; v_gene: TRBV11-2; j_gene: TRBJ1-1; CDR3nt: TGTGCCAGCAGCACGATTCGCGGACAGCCCGAAGCTTTCTTT; CDR3aa: CASSTIRGQPEAFF
d_gene: TRBD2; abundance: .; v_gene: TRBV5-1; j_gene: TRBJ2-2; CDR3nt: TGCGCCAGCAGCGCGGGACTAGCGGGGGCCGGGGAGCTGTTTTTT; CDR3aa: CASSAGLAGAGELFF
d_gene: .; abundance: once; v_gene: TRBV14; j_gene: TRBJ1-2; CDR3nt: TGTGCCAGCAGCCAAGACTTTTTAACGGGTCTTGGCACCTTC; CDR3aa: CASSQDFLTGLGTF
d_gene: TRBD1; abundance: few; v_gene: TRBV5-1; j_gene: TRBJ2-5; CDR3nt: TGCGCCAGCAGCTTCCGGAACAGGGGGGAGACCCAGTACTTC; CDR3aa: CASSFRNRGETQYF
d_gene: TRBD1; abundance: .; v_gene: TRBV10-3; j_gene: TRBJ1-2; CDR3nt: TGTGCCATCAGTGAGCCCGGACAGGCTAACTATGGCTACACCTTC; CDR3aa: CAISEPGQANYGYTF
d_gene: .; abundance: .; v_gene: TRBV5-1; j_gene: TRBJ2-7; CDR3nt: TGCGCCAGCAGTTTGGGGGCCAGGAGCGGCTACGAGCAGTACTTC; CDR3aa: CASSLGARSGYEQYF
d_gene: TRBD1; abundance: .; v_gene: TRBV18; j_gene: TRBJ2-3; CDR3nt: TGTGCCAGCTCACCAGGGCAGGGGGCCACAGATACGCAGTATTTT; CDR3aa: CASSPGQGATDTQYF
d_gene: .; abundance: .; v_gene: TRBV19; j_gene: TRBJ1-1; CDR3nt: TGTGCCAGTAGTATAACAGGGATGAACACTGAAGCTTTCTTT; CDR3aa: CASSITGMNTEAFF
d_gene: .; abundance: medium-sized; v_gene: TRBV27; j_gene: TRBJ2-7; CDR3nt: TGTGCCAGCATGAGGGGGTCCTCCTACGAGCAGTACTTC; CDR3aa: CASMRGSSYEQYF
d_gene: .; abundance: .; v_gene: TRBV5-1; j_gene: TRBJ2-5; CDR3nt: TGCGCCAGCAGCTTGGCCCAAAGAGGGGAGACCCAGTACTTC; CDR3aa: CASSLAQRGETQYF
d_gene: TRBD2; abundance: .; v_gene: TRBV7-3; j_gene: TRBJ2-2; CDR3nt: TGTGCCAGCAGCCCCACTAGCGGGGGGGCCCGCACCGGGGAGCTGTTTTTT; CDR3aa: CASSPTSGGARTGELFF
d_gene: .; abundance: .; v_gene: TRBV30; j_gene: TRBJ1-3; CDR3nt: TGTGCCTGGAGTGTAGAGAGAAGAAACACCATATATTTT; CDR3aa: CAWSVERRNTIYF
d_gene: TRBD2; abundance: .; v_gene: TRBV4-2; j_gene: TRBJ2-7; CDR3nt: TGTGCCAGCAGCCCCTCCGGGACTAGCGGGGGAAGCTCCTACGAGCAGTACTTC; CDR3aa: CASSPSGTSGGSSYEQYF
d_gene: .; abundance: once; v_gene: TRBV9; j_gene: TRBJ1-3; CDR3nt: TGTGCCAGCAATCAGGGAGGAAACACCATATATTTT; CDR3aa: CASNQGGNTIYF
d_gene: TRBD1; abundance: few; v_gene: TRBV19; j_gene: TRBJ2-7; CDR3nt: TGTGCCAGTGGCACAGGGGACTCCTACGAGCAGTACTTC; CDR3aa: CASGTGDSYEQYF
d_gene: .; abundance: .; v_gene: TRBV2; j_gene: TRBJ2-7; CDR3nt: TGTGCCAGCAGTGAAAGGCAGGCTTCCTCCGAGCAGTACTTC; CDR3aa: CASSERQASSEQYF
d_gene: TRBD2; abundance: .; v_gene: TRBV11-2; j_gene: TRBJ2-1; CDR3nt: TGTGCCAGCAGCTTAACCCGCTTAGGACTAGCGGGGGCGGATGAGCAGTTCTTC; CDR3aa: CASSLTRLGLAGADEQFF
d_gene: .; abundance: .; v_gene: TRBV4-3; j_gene: TRBJ2-3; CDR3nt: TGCGCCAGCAGCCAAGATATCCAGGTTGCAGATACGCAGTATTTT; CDR3aa: CASSQDIQVADTQYF
d_gene: TRBD1; abundance: .; v_gene: TRBV5-1; j_gene: TRBJ2-6; CDR3nt: TGCGCCAGCAGCTTGGCACAGGGGGCGGGTGGGGCCAACGTCCTGACTTTC; CDR3aa: CASSLAQGAGGANVLTF
d_gene: .; abundance: once; v_gene: TRBV11-3; j_gene: TRBJ1-1; CDR3nt: TGTGCCAGCAGCTTAGGGCTGGGGAGCACTGAAGCTTTCTTT; CDR3aa: CASSLGLGSTEAFF
d_gene: TRBD2; abundance: .; v_gene: TRBV7-8; j_gene: TRBJ2-7; CDR3nt: TGTGCCAGCAGCCAACTAGCGGGGGGCTACGAGCAGTACTTC; CDR3aa: CASSQLAGGYEQYF
d_gene: TRBD1; abundance: .; v_gene: TRBV6-5; j_gene: TRBJ1-2; CDR3nt: TGTGCCAGCAGCCGGACAGGGGAGGTGGATGGCTACACCTTC; CDR3aa: CASSRTGEVDGYTF
d_gene: TRBD1; abundance: .; v_gene: TRBV7-2; j_gene: TRBJ1-6; CDR3nt: TGTGCCAGCAGTTACCATGGGGACAGAAATTCACCCCTCCACTTT; CDR3aa: CASSYHGDRNSPLHF
d_gene: TRBD1; abundance: .; v_gene: TRBV6-5; j_gene: TRBJ1-1; CDR3nt: TGTGCCAGCAGTTTCGGACAGGGGGCATACACTGAAGCTTTCTTT; CDR3aa: CASSFGQGAYTEAFF
d_gene: TRBD1; abundance: .; v_gene: TRBV6-5; j_gene: TRBJ2-5; CDR3nt: TGTGCCAGCAGCCTTGCAGGGGGAGAGACCCAGTACTTC; CDR3aa: CASSLAGGETQYF
d_gene: .; abundance: .; v_gene: TRBV18; j_gene: TRBJ1-2; CDR3nt: TGTGCCAGCTCCCAGAGGCGGGGAGAGCGCTATGGCTACACCTTC; CDR3aa: CASSQRRGERYGYTF
d_gene: .; abundance: .; v_gene: TRBV2; j_gene: TRBJ2-5; CDR3nt: TGTGCCAGCAGTGAATTTACAGTACCCTCAAAAGAGACCCAGTACTTC; CDR3aa: CASSEFTVPSKETQYF
d_gene: .; abundance: .; v_gene: TRBV19; j_gene: TRBJ2-2; CDR3nt: TGTGCCAGCAACCCGGGGACCGGGGAGCTGTTTTTT; CDR3aa: CASNPGTGELFF
d_gene: TRBD1; abundance: .; v_gene: TRBV19; j_gene: TRBJ1-5; CDR3nt: TGCGCCAGTAGTATCCCAGGGGGGACACGGCCCCAGCATTTT; CDR3aa: CASSIPGGTRPQHF
d_gene: TRBD1; abundance: .; v_gene: TRBV9; j_gene: TRBJ2-7; CDR3nt: TGTGCCAGCAGCGAGGGGACAGGGCCCTCCTACGAGCAGTACTTC; CDR3aa: CASSEGTGPSYEQYF
d_gene: TRBD1; abundance: .; v_gene: TRBV2; j_gene: TRBJ2-2; CDR3nt: TGTGCCAGCACCAGGGACAGGGCGGGCACCGGGGAGCTGTTTTTT; CDR3aa: CASTRDRAGTGELFF
d_gene: .; abundance: .; v_gene: TRBV4-2; j_gene: TRBJ2-5; CDR3nt: TGTGCCAGCAGAGAGACTATTACAGGGTCCGGGACCCAGTACTTC; CDR3aa: CASRETITGSGTQYF
d_gene: TRBD1; abundance: .; v_gene: TRBV5-1; j_gene: TRBJ2-1; CDR3nt: TGCGCCAGCAGCTCACAGGGGGTTTCCTACAATGAGCAGTTCTTC; CDR3aa: CASSSQGVSYNEQFF
d_gene: .; abundance: .; v_gene: TRBV18; j_gene: TRBJ2-3; CDR3nt: TGTGCCAGCTCACCAACGCCTCCAGGGACTCATGGGGCGCAGTATTTT; CDR3aa: CASSPTPPGTHGAQYF
d_gene: .; abundance: few; v_gene: TRBV6-5; j_gene: TRBJ2-6; CDR3nt: TGTGCCAGCAGTTATGCAGGGATCGCTGGGGCCAACGTCCTGACTTTC; CDR3aa: CASSYAGIAGANVLTF
d_gene: TRBD2; abundance: .; v_gene: TRBV29-1; j_gene: TRBJ2-3; CDR3nt: TGCAGCATCGCAGGAGCGGGGGCAGATACGCAGTATTTT; CDR3aa: CSIAGAGADTQYF
d_gene: .; abundance: .; v_gene: TRBV7-3; j_gene: TRBJ2-2; CDR3nt: TGTGCCAGCAGCTCAGAGGGCGGGGAGCTGTTTTTT; CDR3aa: CASSSEGGELFF
d_gene: .; abundance: .; v_gene: TRBV10-3; j_gene: TRBJ1-5; CDR3nt: TGTGCCATCAGTGAGTCGCGAGATCAGCCCCAGCATTTT; CDR3aa: CAISESRDQPQHF
d_gene: .; abundance: .; v_gene: TRBV27; j_gene: TRBJ2-1; CDR3nt: TGTGCCAGCAGTTTTTCCAGGGTCTCGGATGAGCAGTTCTTC; CDR3aa: CASSFSRVSDEQFF
d_gene: .; abundance: few; v_gene: TRBV18; j_gene: TRBJ1-5; CDR3nt: TGTGCCAGCTCACAATCCAGGGAGCCCCAGCATTTT; CDR3aa: CASSQSREPQHF
d_gene: .; abundance: few; v_gene: TRBV19; j_gene: TRBJ1-1; CDR3nt: TGTGCCAGTAGTATGGCTTCGGGGGGGCCGACTGAAGCTTTCTTT; CDR3aa: CASSMASGGPTEAFF
d_gene: TRBD1; abundance: .; v_gene: TRBV19; j_gene: TRBJ2-6; CDR3nt: TGTGCCAGTAGTCCTCTAAGACAGGGGGCGTCTGGGGCCAACGTCCTGACTTTC; CDR3aa: CASSPLRQGASGANVLTF
d_gene: TRBD2; abundance: .; v_gene: TRBV7-9; j_gene: TRBJ2-5; CDR3nt: TGTGCCAGCAGACCTCTAGCGGGGAGGTACCAAGAGACCCAGTACTTC; CDR3aa: CASRPLAGRYQETQYF
d_gene: .; abundance: .; v_gene: TRBV4-1; j_gene: TRBJ1-3; CDR3nt: TGCGCCAGCAGCCAAGTCGTCCGGGGGGGACCTGGAAACACCATATATTTT; CDR3aa: CASSQVVRGGPGNTIYF
d_gene: .; abundance: .; v_gene: TRBV13; j_gene: TRBJ2-2; CDR3nt: TGTGCCAGCAGCTACCGACAGATCGGGGAGCTGTTTTTT; CDR3aa: CASSYRQIGELFF